This T cell receptor (beta chain) was captured by sequencing in a study of shared clonotypes between healthy human individuals. In the study overall: Per-donor plates numbered three CD4 naive, three CD4 memory, two CD8 naive and one CD8 memory.

CD45RO-negative, CCR7-selected cells formed the naive CD8 fraction, which excluded terminally differentiated effector memory CD45RA+ cells. Libraries were prepared by immunoSEQ multiplex PCR; TCRdb keeps only in-frame clonotypes and omits some of them. The sample has around 2,000,000 clones; about 95% are singletons. The CDR3 is 12 amino acids. The V gene's germline CDR1 is ENHRY and CDR2 SYGVKD. V lost 4 bases and J 11 bases, leaving 14 bases between the germline ends. This TCR was recovered from a man between 18 and 29 years old in good health. The chain has TRBV10-3 and TRBJ1-1; D gene unclear. The sequencing sample was made of naive CD8+ T cells sorted from blood. The CDR3 DNA sequence: TGTGCCATCAGTGTGGACCAGGTTAGTGCTTTCTTT. Amino acids: CAISVDQVSAFF.